This passage covers 19 T cell receptor beta chains from one sample sequenced in a study of blood T cell repertoires in COVID-19. Sequenced by immunoSEQ multiplex PCR; TCRdb stores in-frame clones only, minus some. The sample yields some 140,000 clones, 60% to 80% seen once. The sequenced sample consisted of peripheral blood. All receptors come from a man in his sixties who had recovered from COVID-19.

The rearrangement joins TRBV6-4 to TRBJ1-5; TRBD1 is a possible D gene (5 bases). Germline CDR1 and CDR2: MRHNA and SNTAGT. CDR3 size: 14 residues. Trimming removed 3 bases at V and 6 bases at J, with 12 bases between. The CDR3 spells CASSESGSGQPQHF. The CDR3 coding sequence is TGTGCCAGCAGTGAATCAGGGTCGGGTCAGCCCCAGCATTTT.

This chain joins TRBV24-1 and TRBJ2-7; weak D call: TRBD2 (6 bases). Germline values: CDR1 KGHDR, CDR2 SFDVKD. With 7 bases removed from V and 6 bases from J, the gap between germline ends came to 27 bases. The CDR3 has 17 residues. The CDR3 sequence: CATSGPPSGVRPFEQYF. CDR3 DNA sequence: TGTGCCACCAGCGGCCCACCCTCGGGGGTGCGGCCCTTCGAGCAGTACTTC.

The rearrangement joins TRBV30 to TRBJ1-2, with 12 bases fitting TRBD1. The CDR3 contains 14 residues. J lost 8 bases, V lost 2 bases, and 6 bases had no gene match. In germline, CDR1 is GTSNPN, CDR2 SVGIG (reference sequence). CDR3 loop: CAWSTGTGGGGYTF. The CDR3, as DNA: TGTGCCTGGAGTACCGGGACAGGGGGCGGCGGCTACACCTTC.

The chain couples TRBV6-5 to TRBJ1-1; 8 positions agree with TRBD1. Germline CDR1 reads MNHEY; CDR2 reads SVGAGI. V trimming: 6 bases; J trimming: 0 bases; junction bases outside the gene matches: 3. This CDR3 contains 14 residues. The CDR3 reads CASRRQGMNTEAFF. In nucleotides, the CDR3 is TGTGCCAGCAGGCGACAGGGGATGAACACTGAAGCTTTCTTT.

This clone showed up just once. V gene TRBV3-1 (or the pseudogene TRBV3-2) combines with J gene TRBJ2-3; no clear D gene. The CDR3 totals 12 residues. The V end was cut by 1 base, the J end by 6 bases, with 5 bases between. CDR1 LGHDT and CDR2 YNNKEL come from the germline V gene (reference sequence). For the CDR3, the DNA is TGTGCCAGCAGCCAAGGACTCGATACGCAGTATTTT. Translation gives CASSQGLDTQYF.

CDR3 nucleotide sequence: TGTGCCTGGAGTCCGGGCGGGACAACTAATGAAAAACTGTTTTTT. This gives the protein CAWSPGGTTNEKLFF. The rearrangement joins TRBV30 to TRBJ1-4, with D uncertain. V lost 2 bases to trimming and J lost 0 bases, with 10 bases between them. The CDR3 length is 15 residues. Germline V CDR1 and CDR2: GTSNPN, SVGIG (reference sequence).

The chain employs TRBV5-6 and TRBJ1-2; 7 bases align to TRBD1. The V gene end was trimmed by 7 bases and the J gene end by 5 bases; junction bases not matched to a gene: 8. CDR3 length equals 13 residues. CDR1 is SGHDT, CDR2 YYEEEE, per germline. The CDR3 sequence: CASERGLEYGYTF. CDR3 DNA sequence: TGTGCCAGCGAAAGGGGGCTGGAATATGGCTACACCTTC.

This clone came up once. The J gene is TRBJ1-2, the V gene TRBV19; tentatively, D is TRBD1 (5 bases). From germline, CDR1 is LNHDA and CDR2 SQIVND (reference sequence). Trimming pared 6 bases from V and 1 base from J, leaving 12 bases between. The CDR3 covers 14 residues. The CDR3 loop is CASRQVTLNYGYTF. CDR3 bases: TGTGCCAGTAGACAGGTCACCCTTAACTATGGCTACACCTTC.

The chain is built from TRBV5-1 and TRBJ1-1; D call uncertain. V dropped 0 bases and J dropped 1 base, with 13 bases sitting between them. Germline V CDR1 and CDR2: SGHRS, YFSETQ. The length of the CDR3 is 16 residues. CDR3 coding DNA: TGCGCCAGCAGCTTGGCCCGCATAGGGAGGAACACTGAAGCTTTCTTT. Translated: CASSLARIGRNTEAFF.

V gene TRBV6-6 combines with J gene TRBJ2-1; 12 bases line up with TRBD2. The CDR3 length is 16 residues. Germline CDR1 and CDR2: MNHNY and SVGAGI (reference sequence). J gave up 7 bases and V 0 bases, and 4 bases lay outside the gene matches. The CDR3 DNA reads TGTGCCAGCAGTTACTCGACTAGCGGGAGTTCGAATGAGCAGTTCTTC. Amino acid sequence: CASSYSTSGSSNEQFF.

This sequence joins TRBV5-1 and TRBJ2-2, with 11 bases lining up with TRBD2. V dropped 4 bases and J dropped 1; count of bases not matched to a gene: 3. Germline values: CDR1 SGHRS, CDR2 YFSETQ. CDR3 length: 16 amino acids. DNA of the CDR3: TGCGCCAGCAGCCTAGGGACTAGCGGGAACACCGGGGAGCTGTTTTTT. As protein: CASSLGTSGNTGELFF. Variable domain in full (rest from reference TRBV5-1 and TRBJ2-2): KAGVTQTPRYLIKTRGQQVTLSCSPISGHRSVSWYQQTPGQGLQFLFEYFSETQRNKGNFPGRFSGRQFSNSRSEMNVSTLELGDSALYLCASSLGTSGNTGELFFGEGSRLTVL.

The chain links TRBV28 to TRBJ2-5; perhaps TRBD2 as D (5 bases). This CDR3 contains 16 residues. Per the germline V gene, CDR1 is MDHEN and CDR2 is SYDVKM. V lost 7 bases to trimming and J lost 2 bases, with 20 bases between them. In DNA form, the CDR3 reads TGTGCCAGCAACACGAGGGAAAACTACGGTCAAGAGACCCAGTACTTC. It codes for CASNTRENYGQETQYF.

The chain is built from TRBV19 and TRBJ2-7; D gene uncertain. Germline CDR1 and CDR2: LNHDA and SQIVND (reference sequence). The CDR3 is 13 residues long. V lost 5 bases and J lost 0, with 8 bases in between. The CDR3 region is CASSFQNSYEQYF. The CDR3 DNA is TGTGCCAGTAGTTTCCAGAACTCCTACGAGCAGTACTTC.

The chain joins TRBV7-2 to TRBJ2-3; D not certain. The CDR3 extends over 12 amino acids. V was shortened by 5 bases and J by 2 bases, with 5 bases between the two germline ends. Germline V lookup: CDR1 SGHTA, CDR2 FQGNSA. CDR3: CASSQNTDTQYF. The CDR3 nucleotides are TGTGCCAGCAGCCAAAACACAGATACGCAGTATTTT.

This chain uses TRBV6-6 with TRBJ1-3; 10 bases map to TRBD1. Germline V gene sequence: CDR1 MNHNY, CDR2 SVGAGI (reference sequence). This CDR3 region has 14 residues. With V trimmed by 4 bases and J by 8 bases, 5 bases remained unmatched. CDR3 DNA sequence: TGTGCCAGCAGTTCCAGGACAGGGGGGGACACCATATATTTT. Residues: CASSSRTGGDTIYF.

This clone was observed once. V gene TRBV3-1 (or the pseudogene TRBV3-2) combines with J gene TRBJ1-2, with a tentative D call TRBD1 (6 bases). This CDR3 is 15 amino acids long. Germline V gene lookup returns CDR1 LGHDT and CDR2 YNNKEL (reference sequence). The V end lost 1 base, the J end lost 6 bases, and 15 bases lay between the germline ends. CDR3 coding DNA: TGTGCCAGCAGCCAAGGGGGTACAGGGAACGATGGCTACACCTTC. Translating it yields CASSQGGTGNDGYTF.

This clone has a handful of counts. The chain uses TRBV6-5 and TRBJ1-1; tentatively, D is TRBD1 (6 bases). This CDR3 region has 13 residues. Germline assignment: CDR1 MNHEY and CDR2 SVGAGI. Trimming pared 5 bases from V and 7 bases from J, leaving 14 bases between. The CDR3 protein is CASSPDSANEAFF. DNA for the CDR3: TGTGCCAGCAGTCCGGACAGCGCAAATGAAGCTTTCTTT.

V gene TRBV6-5 combines with J gene TRBJ2-1; maybe TRBD2 (5 bases). Trimming stripped 9 bases from V and 6 bases from J, with 18 bases between. Germline lookup yields CDR1 MNHEY and CDR2 SVGAGI. The CDR3 is made up of 14 amino acids. CDR3 sequence: CASRGFREGNEQFF. In nucleotides, the CDR3 is TGTGCCAGTAGAGGGTTTAGGGAAGGCAATGAGCAGTTCTTC.

The CDR3 sequence: CASSPVELTGELFF. The CDR3 DNA follows: TGTGCCAGCAGTCCTGTAGAGCTGACCGGGGAGCTGTTTTTT. The genes are TRBV9 and TRBJ2-2; D is ambiguous. This CDR3 spans 14 amino acids. The V and J ends lost 5 bases and 5 bases respectively, with 13 bases between them. Looked up from germline, CDR1 is SGDLS and CDR2 is YYNGEE.